This TCR beta chain is from a study of blood T cells in healthy people across ages. With a J-beta primer mix and a sample-barcoded 5' primer, a second PCR ran 7 to 11 cycles. At least 3 million CDR3-containing paired-end reads were obtained per sample. Using its own MiXCR run on the 5' RACE reads, TCRdb lists one record per CDR3 protein. Of approximately 680,000 distinct CDR3 sequences in the sample, about 30% were seen once. The sample providers were healthy Caucasian people from Russia, aged roughly 6 to 90. General observations from the study: Per million T cells, TCR beta diversity dropped roughly linearly as age increased. Unsorted PBMC material precluded a definitive naive versus antigen-experienced comparison.

Per the germline V gene, CDR1 is SGHRS and CDR2 is YFSETQ. V lost 3 bases to trimming and J lost 2 bases; unmatched junction nucleotides: 3. The CDR3 runs 14 residues. As for this clonotype: The antigen is unknown. A much larger clone lies one base from this, so it may be a read error.

Sequencing used blood. The chain is built from TRBV5-1 and TRBJ2-7; TRBD1 matches at 9 bases. This receptor was taken from a woman of 80 years or more in good health. Here the CDR3 DNA reads TGCGCCAGCAGCTGGGACAGGGCGACCTACGAGCAGTACTTC. Translation gives CASSWDRATYEQYF.